The T cell receptor (beta chain) described here comes from a study of blood T cell repertoires in COVID-19. In the study overall: Both acute and convalescent COVID-19 samples were obtained from the United States, Italy and Spain. In each case, the material was cDNA or gDNA derived from T cells, B-cell-depleted T cells, or PBMCs.

This CDR3 contains 17 residues. The V and J ends lost 5 bases and 2 bases, in that order; junction bases with no gene match: 14. The germline V gene encodes CDR1 LNHDA and CDR2 SQIVND (reference sequence). Authors' data handling: Counts of nucleated cells, estimated from reference gene primer amplification, were obtained. TCRdb's table, derived via immunoSEQ multiplex PCR, lists solely in-frame clones and lacks some. That table supplies the V and J calls and clone size; D and trimming were determined from the DNA. Among over 25,000 clones listed, more than 75% were seen once. This chain connects TRBV19 to TRBJ2-5; 7 bases align to TRBD1. This receptor was obtained from a human donor in a cohort sampled during active COVID-19. The donor label of this sample is uncertain. The sequencing sample was made of peripheral blood. The CDR3 region is CASSRASGQPLQETQYF. The CDR3 DNA reads as TGTGCCAGTAGTCGGGCTTCGGGACAGCCCTTACAAGAGACCCAGTACTTC.